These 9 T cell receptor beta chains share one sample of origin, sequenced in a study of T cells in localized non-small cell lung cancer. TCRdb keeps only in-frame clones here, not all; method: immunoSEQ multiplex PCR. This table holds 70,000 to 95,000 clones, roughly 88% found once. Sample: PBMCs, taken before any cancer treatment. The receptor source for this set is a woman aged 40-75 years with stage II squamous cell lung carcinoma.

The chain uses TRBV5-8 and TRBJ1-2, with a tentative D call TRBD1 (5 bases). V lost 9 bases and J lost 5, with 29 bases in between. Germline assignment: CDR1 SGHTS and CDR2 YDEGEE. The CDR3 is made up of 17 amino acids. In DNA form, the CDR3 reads TGTGCCACCCAGGAGCCCGTGACAGAGGATGGTTTTTATGGCTACACCTTC. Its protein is CATQEPVTEDGFYGYTF.

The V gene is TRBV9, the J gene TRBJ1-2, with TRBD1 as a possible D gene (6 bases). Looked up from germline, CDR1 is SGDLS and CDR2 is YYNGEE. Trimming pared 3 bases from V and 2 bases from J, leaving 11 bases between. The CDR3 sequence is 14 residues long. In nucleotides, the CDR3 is TGTGCCAGCAGCGAGGGGGGACCGAACTATGGCTACACCTTC. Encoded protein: CASSEGGPNYGYTF.

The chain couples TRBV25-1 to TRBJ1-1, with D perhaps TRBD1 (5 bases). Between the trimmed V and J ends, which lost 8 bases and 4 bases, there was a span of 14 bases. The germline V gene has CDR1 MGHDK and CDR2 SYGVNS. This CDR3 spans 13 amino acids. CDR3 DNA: TGTGCCAGCTCCCGGCGGGGGGGCACTGAAGCTTTCTTT. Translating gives CASSRRGGTEAFF.

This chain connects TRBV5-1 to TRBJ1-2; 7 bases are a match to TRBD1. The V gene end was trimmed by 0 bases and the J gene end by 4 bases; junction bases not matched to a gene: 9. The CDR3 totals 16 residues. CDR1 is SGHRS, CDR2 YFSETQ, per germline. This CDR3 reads CASSLGPGQSSYGYTF. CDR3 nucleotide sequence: TGCGCCAGCAGCTTGGGCCCGGGACAGTCAAGCTATGGCTACACCTTC. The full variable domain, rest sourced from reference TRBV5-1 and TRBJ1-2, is KAGVTQTPRYLIKTRGQQVTLSCSPISGHRSVSWYQQTPGQGLQFLFEYFSETQRNKGNFPGRFSGRQFSNSRSEMNVSTLELGDSALYLCASSLGPGQSSYGYTFGSGTRLTVV.

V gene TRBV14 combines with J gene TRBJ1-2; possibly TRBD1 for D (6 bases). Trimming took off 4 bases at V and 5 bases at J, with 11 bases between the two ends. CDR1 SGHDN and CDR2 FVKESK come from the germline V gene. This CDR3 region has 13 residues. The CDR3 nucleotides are TGTGCCAGCAGCCTCAGCGGGACATATGGCTACACCTTC. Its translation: CASSLSGTYGYTF. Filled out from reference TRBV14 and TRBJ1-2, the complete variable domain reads EAGVTQFPSHSVIEKGQTVTLRCDPISGHDNLYWYRRVMGKEIKFLLHFVKESKQDESGMPNNRFLAERTGGTYSTLKVQPAELEDSGVYFCASSLSGTYGYTFGSGTRLTVV.

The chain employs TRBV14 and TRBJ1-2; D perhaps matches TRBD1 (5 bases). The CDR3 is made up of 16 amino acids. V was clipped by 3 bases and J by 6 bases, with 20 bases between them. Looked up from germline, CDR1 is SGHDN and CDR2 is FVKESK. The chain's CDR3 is CASSHRQGIVGHGYTF. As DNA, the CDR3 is TGTGCCAGCAGCCATCGCCAGGGAATCGTGGGGCATGGCTACACCTTC.

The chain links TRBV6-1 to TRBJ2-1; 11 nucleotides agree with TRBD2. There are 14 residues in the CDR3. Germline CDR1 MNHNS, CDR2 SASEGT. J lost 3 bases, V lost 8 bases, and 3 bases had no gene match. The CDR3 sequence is CASGTSGRYNEQFF. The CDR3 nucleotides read TGTGCCAGCGGGACTAGCGGACGCTACAATGAGCAGTTCTTC.

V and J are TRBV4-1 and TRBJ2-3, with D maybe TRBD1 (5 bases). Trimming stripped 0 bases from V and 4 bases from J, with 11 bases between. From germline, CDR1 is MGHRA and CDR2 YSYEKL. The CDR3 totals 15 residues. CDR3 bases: TGCGCCAGCAGCCAAGATAGCCTGACAGCAGATACGCAGTATTTT. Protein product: CASSQDSLTADTQYF.

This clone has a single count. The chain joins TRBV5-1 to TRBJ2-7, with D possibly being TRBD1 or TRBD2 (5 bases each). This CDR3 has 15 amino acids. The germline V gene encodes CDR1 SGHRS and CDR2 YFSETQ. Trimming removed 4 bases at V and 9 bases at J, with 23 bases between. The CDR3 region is CASSPRDGLQLGQYF. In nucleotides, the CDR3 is TGCGCCAGCAGCCCAAGGGACGGTCTCCAACTCGGGCAGTACTTC.